This T cell receptor (beta chain) was observed in a study of Graves' ophthalmopathy and Graves' hyperthyroidism (dated by TCRdb to the late 2010s). About the study as a whole: Peripheral blood was collected at initial diagnosis, before any treatment. The study used TCR beta repertoire signatures to distinguish Graves' ophthalmopathy from Graves' hyperthyroidism and to predict progression to ophthalmopathy. In total, approximately 130 blood samples were TCR-sequenced: some 43 ophthalmopathy, around 75 hyperthyroidism and approximately 17 hyperthyroidism-to-ophthalmopathy patients. To explore V-J signatures that separate ophthalmopathy from hyperthyroidism, a discovery set of approximately 100 patients was enrolled, consisting of fewer than 45 with ophthalmopathy and about 60 with stable hyperthyroidism. An independent validation cohort comprised some 18 hyperthyroidism patients and over 15 patients who later progressed from hyperthyroidism to ophthalmopathy. In six hyperthyroidism patients, the T-cell repertoire of thyroid tissue was compared with the T-cell repertoire of blood. Once sampling was done, hyperthyroidism patients were given methimazole at a starting dose of 30 mg daily, while ophthalmopathy patients were given high-dose intravenous methylprednisolone.

The germline V gene (reference sequence) supplies CDR1 MNHEY and CDR2 SMNVEV. The CDR3 starts with the cysteine, ends with the phenylalanine, and has 15 residues. Of the read, only the CDR3 DNA is kept; its 45 bases are in frame from base 1. V loses 4 bases, J loses 6 bases, and the germline ends lie 19 bases apart. Summary of the overall study and its limitations: Sample size was not statistically predetermined, and group allocation was not concealed from the investigators. Most of the expanded thyroid clonotypes with a frequency above 0.001 were also detected in blood, and it was suggested that the thyroid immune response may be reflected by blood repertoires. In cross-validation, the 13-signature model distinguished ophthalmopathy from stable hyperthyroidism with approximately 85% sensitivity and around 81% specificity, and in the test set the corresponding values were roughly 78% and 74%. In validation, the model predicted ophthalmopathy progression with about 71% sensitivity and 72% to 80% specificity; some 13 predicted patients were CT-confirmed with GO in a median of around 6.5 months.

For repertoire sequencing, TCR beta CDR3 regions were amplified from RNA transcripts. The first round was an RT-PCR using HTBI primers with the Qiagen OneStep RT-PCR kit, and this first round was followed by a second-round multiplex PCR, then size selection and purification. Libraries were sequenced on an Illumina HiSeq2000 using paired-end 100 bp reads. The authors processed their data as follows. SOAPnuke was used to process the reads, throwing out any read that had adapters, had uncalled bases, had a mean Phred below 15, or lacked an exact constant-primer or identifier match. COPE v1.2.5 was used to merge high-quality paired reads. Each unique nucleotide sequence was defined as a clonotype, and clonotypes were aligned to IMGT TRB V, D and J references with MiTCR v1.1. The analysis was limited to V-J combinations with a frequency above 0.0001, which together covered approximately 99% of repertoires. For each V-J combination, a TCR clonal expansion and chaos score was defined as the ratio of F50 clonal expansion to chaos observed in the TCRdist matrix. Welch's t-statistics and random forest were used to narrow the features down to 10 to 15 V-J combinations, which were then fed into a naive Bayes classifier. The similarity between thyroid and blood repertoires was quantified using the Morisita-Horn index. Using fastp trimming at Q25 and MiXCR clonotype assembly, TCRdb reanalyzed the public sequencing data and kept in-frame beta chains. Rows with a matching CDR3 protein are joined into one entry that keeps the most common DNA and genes. These V and J calls are TCRdb output, not the study's own analysis. In this sample the table shows under 350,000 distinct CDR3 sequences, 15% to 20% of which occur a single time. The leading ten clones occupy 12% of the sample.

In this sample, this clonotype turned up many times. It has no known antigen specificity. Base qualities are missing; no much larger clone stands one base away. Ophthalmopathy patients had moderately to severely active disease, Clinical Activity Score of at least 3, NOSPECS grade of at least 4, and disease duration under 3 months. Patients were excluded if they had other autoimmune diseases, uncontrolled infections, pregnancy or lactation. Clinical symptoms, serum thyroxine, TRAb, thyroid ultrasound and orbital computed tomography formed the basis of the diagnosis. Ficoll-Paque density gradient centrifugation was used to isolate PBMCs from approximately 10 ml of fresh peripheral blood. Total RNA was extracted using Trizol reagent, and RNA quality was checked on an Agilent 2100 Bioanalyzer.

This clonotype originated in an adult man with Graves' ophthalmopathy. The sample comprised peripheral blood. The sequence joins TRBV27 to TRBJ2-7; the D match is possibly TRBD1 or TRBD2, with 6 bases aligned in each. The CDR3 sequence is CASSSHDTGAGEQYF. The DNA sequence is given as TGTGCCAGCAGTTCCCACGACACGGGGGCGGGCGAGCAGTACTTC.